This T cell receptor (beta chain) is drawn from a study of response to subunit inactivated influenza vaccine. MiXCR, run by TCRdb on the RT-PCR reads, gives a single entry per CDR3 protein. The sample holds 800,000 or so distinct CDR3 sequences, roughly 20% seen once. Per the germline V gene, CDR1 is MDHEN and CDR2 is SYDVKM. Trimming stripped 7 bases from V and 0 bases from J, with 7 bases between. There are 13 residues in the CDR3. Findings and limits, study-wide: Authors proposed each seasonal influenza vaccination draws in few new T cells.

This clonotype was seen a few times. Antigen: not known. The sample was PBMCs from blood, taken less than 6 days after vaccination. This chain links TRBV28 with TRBJ1-3; unclear D gene. The receptor was isolated from a man aged 50-59 years who received an inactivated influenza vaccine. The CDR3 nucleotides read TGTGCCAGCACCCGGTACTCTGGAAACACCATATATTTT. Its translation is CASTRYSGNTIYF.